Below are 8 T cell receptor beta chains sequenced from a single sample in a study of blood T cell repertoires in COVID-19. The assay was immunoSEQ multiplex PCR, and TCRdb's table has in-frame clones only and misses some. The data show about 530,000 clones, about 89% seen once. The sequencing input was peripheral blood. Receptors originate from a woman aged 50 to 60 with COVID-19, enrolled during active disease.

The V and J genes are TRBV9 and TRBJ2-7; a weak D match, TRBD1 (6 bases). Germline V lookup: CDR1 SGDLS, CDR2 YYNGEE. The CDR3 loop spans 15 amino acids. The V end was cut by 4 bases, the J end by 3 bases, with 17 bases between. DNA of the CDR3: TGTGCCAGCAGCCCCCTTGGGGGACACCACTACGAGCAGTACTTC. Its translation: CASSPLGGHHYEQYF.

V gene TRBV24-1 combines with J gene TRBJ2-7; 9 positions match TRBD1. CDR1 and CDR2 from the germline V gene are KGHDR and SFDVKD. The V segment lost 4 bases and the J segment 0 bases; nucleotides outside the gene matches: 6. The CDR3 consists of 16 residues. The CDR3 sequence is CATSDPGTGCSYEQYF. The DNA for the CDR3 is TGTGCCACCAGTGACCCCGGGACAGGGTGCTCCTACGAGCAGTACTTC.

V is TRBV4-1 and J is TRBJ1-1, with a tentative D call TRBD1 (5 bases). V lost 3 bases to trimming and J lost 5 bases, with 16 bases between them. In germline, CDR1 is MGHRA, CDR2 YSYEKL. The CDR3 is made up of 15 amino acids. The CDR3 loop reads CASSHFKAGGTEAFF. CDR3 nucleotides: TGCGCCAGCAGCCACTTCAAGGCGGGGGGGACTGAAGCTTTCTTT.

The chain couples TRBV2 to TRBJ1-2, with a possible D match to TRBD1 (6 bases). Trimming pared 0 bases from V and 8 bases from J, leaving 13 bases between. The CDR3 is 14 amino acids. CDR1 is SNHLY and CDR2 is FYNNEI in the germline V gene. This CDR3 reads CASSEAGQLTGYTF. CDR3 DNA sequence: TGTGCCAGCAGTGAAGCGGGACAATTGACCGGCTACACCTTC.

The V and J genes are TRBV24-1 and TRBJ2-7; 7 positions match TRBD1. V lost 4 bases to trimming and J lost 3 bases; unmatched junction nucleotides: 14. The CDR3 contains 17 residues. The germline CDR1 and CDR2 sequences are KGHDR and SFDVKD. The CDR3, as DNA: TGTGCCACCAGTGAAGTCCTGGCAGGGGGTACTATCTACGAGCAGTACTTC. This encodes CATSEVLAGGTIYEQYF.

This clone was detected a few times. The chain carries TRBV21-1 and TRBJ2-1; TRBD1, the table's D call, was not compared with the DNA. TRBV21-1 is a recognized pseudogene. This CDR3 comprises 17 residues. The CDR3 loop reads CASSSLPGTGMWNEQFF. Written as DNA, the CDR3 is TGTGCCAGCAGCAGCCTGCCCGGGACAGGGATGTGGAATGAGCAGTTCTTC.

This clone was seen a single time. The chain joins TRBV5-1 to TRBJ1-4; D is perhaps TRBD1 (5 bases). The CDR3 is made up of 16 amino acids. The V gene's germline CDR1 is SGHRS and CDR2 YFSETQ. V was pared by 4 bases and J by 7 bases, with 20 bases between. In DNA form, the CDR3 reads TGCGCCAGCAGCCCGGACACCGGAAGGGTGGGTGAAAAACTGTTTTTT. Its translation: CASSPDTGRVGEKLFF. The full variable domain, its missing parts supplied by reference TRBV5-1 and TRBJ1-4, is KAGVTQTPRYLIKTRGQQVTLSCSPISGHRSVSWYQQTPGQGLQFLFEYFSETQRNKGNFPGRFSGRQFSNSRSEMNVSTLELGDSALYLCASSPDTGRVGEKLFFGSGTQLSVL.

The J gene is TRBJ2-3, the V gene TRBV5-1; 7 bases match TRBD2. J lost 2 bases, V lost 4 bases, and 7 bases had no gene match. CDR1 and CDR2 from the germline V gene are SGHRS and YFSETQ. There are 15 residues in the CDR3. CDR3 amino acids: CASSPVGGSTDTQYF. The CDR3 DNA sequence: TGCGCCAGCAGCCCTGTCGGGGGGTCCACAGATACGCAGTATTTT.